This T cell receptor beta chain stems from a study of blood T cell repertoires in COVID-19. Looking at the study overall: Some COVID-19 samples were acute and others convalescent; all came from the United States, Italy and Spain. Sources were T cells, B-cell-depleted T cells, or PBMCs; the material itself was cDNA or gDNA.

Original processing notes: Amplifying reference gene primers gave estimates of nucleated cell counts. Libraries were prepared by immunoSEQ multiplex PCR; TCRdb keeps only in-frame clonotypes and omits some of them. V and J calls and clone size are as listed in that table; D and trimming were resolved from the DNA. Here the sample spans about 280,000 clones, approximately 85% being singletons. This clone showed up just once. Trimming removed 3 bases from V and 4 bases from J, with 7 bases in between. There are 12 residues in the CDR3. Germline CDR1 DFQATT, CDR2 SNEGSKA (reference sequence). The V and J genes are TRBV20-1 and TRBJ2-1; D not certain. What was sequenced was peripheral blood. This TCR was recovered from a human donor in a cohort sampled during active COVID-19. The CDR3 DNA is TGCAGTGCTAGTCCCCCGTACAATGAGCAGTTCTTC. Its translation is CSASPPYNEQFF.